The clone carrying this TCR beta chain was found many times. Its antigen is not known. CDR1 SGHAT and CDR2 FQNNGV come from the germline V gene. V lost 1 base and J lost 0, with 22 bases in between. The CDR3 spans 20 residues. From the multiplex PCR reads, TCRdb called clonotypes with MiXCR, one entry per CDR3 protein. This table holds about 17,000 distinct CDR3 sequences, around 60% found once. The sample comes from a study of breast tumors, draining lymph nodes, adjacent tissues. General study points: Data only fit, rather than demonstrated, lymph node origin of most tumor T cells. The data were judged consistent with most tumor T cells coming from lymph node and expanding in tumor. Tumors had less TCR diversity than lymph nodes, more than nontumor tissue.

The specimen sequenced was tumor-adjacent breast tissue. J is TRBJ2-1 and V is TRBV11-2; D is perhaps TRBD2 (5 bases). This sequence originates from a female donor with breast cancer. Some clones in this sample may be carry-over from other donors' samples. For the CDR3, the DNA is TGTGCCAGCAGCTTAGTTGGCACAACCTTCCAGCGGAGCTCCTACAATGAGCAGTTCTTC. Protein: CASSLVGTTFQRSSYNEQFF.